This T cell receptor (beta chain) was observed in a study of early T cells in non-severe SARS-CoV-2 infection. The wider study: Sequencing input comprised bulk RNA from unsorted whole blood; chain pairing was not available.

The germline gives CDR1 DFQATT, CDR2 SNEGSKA (reference sequence). With V trimmed by 2 bases and J by 3 bases, 8 bases remained unmatched. The CDR3 consists of 15 residues. Separate cDNA molecules each had unique molecular identifiers attached to them. TCRdb used MiXCR to reprocess the 5' RACE reads, holding one entry per CDR3 protein. The sample has 50,000 or so distinct CDR3 sequences; around 7.5% are singletons. This clonotype has a count of ten or more. The antigen is undetermined. Notes on the study in general: Anti-spike CD8 specificities were favored by VDJdb matching, whose results missed private and CD4 specificities.

V is TRBV20-1 and J is TRBJ2-7, with 9 positions matching TRBD1. Sequenced: whole blood. The source is an adult who was a healthcare worker with PCR-confirmed SARS-CoV-2 infection or an uninfected control (not recorded which). The CDR3 protein is CSARWYETGGYEQYF. In DNA, the CDR3 is TGCAGTGCTAGATGGTATGAGACAGGGGGCTACGAGCAGTACTTC.